These 25 T cell receptor beta chains were all obtained from the same sample, sequenced in a study of T cells in Graves' hyperthyroidism and ophthalmopathy (dated by TCRdb to about 2019). Libraries were prepared through multiplex PCR. The sequencer was an Illumina HiSeq 2000. TCR beta CDR3 regions were amplified from RNA transcripts. A first-round RT-PCR of the TCR CDR3 used the HTBI primer set with the Qiagen OneStep RT-PCR kit. The raw public reads went through TCRdb reprocessing: fastp at Q25, MiXCR clone calling, in-frame beta chains kept. Entries that share a CDR3 protein sequence are merged under the most common genes and DNA. The sample table shows over 150,000 distinct CDR3 sequences, and around 16% are seen once. The top ten constitute more than 50% of the sample. Sequences were obtained from blood. The receptors were sampled from a woman aged 45-65 years with Graves' hyperthyroidism.

This clonotype was detected a few times. V gene TRBV3-1 combines with J gene TRBJ1-5; D remains unclear. Per the germline V gene, CDR1 is LGHDT and CDR2 is YNNKEL (reference sequence). The CDR3 is 12 amino acids. With 0 bases removed from V and 5 bases from J, the gap between germline ends came to 2 bases. CDR3 nucleotide sequence: TGTGCCAGCAGCCAAGATGATCAGCCCCAGCATTTT. Encoded protein: CASSQDDQPQHF.

The chain uses TRBV29-1 and TRBJ1-2; a weak D match, TRBD1 (5 bases). V lost 1 base, J lost 1 base, and 10 bases lay in between. The CDR3 has 14 residues. The germline CDR1 and CDR2 sequences are SQVTM and ANQGSEA. Here the CDR3 DNA reads TGCAGCGTTGAAGCAATGACAGTTAACTATGGCTACACCTTC. Protein product: CSVEAMTVNYGYTF.

This clonotype was seen more than once but under ten times. The chain joins TRBV20-1 to TRBJ2-4; the match to TRBD1 covers 7 bases. This CDR3 has 17 residues. Germline CDR1 DFQATT, CDR2 SNEGSKA (reference sequence). After removal of 3 bases from V and 0 bases from J, the junction contained 11 bases not matched to a gene. The CDR3 loop reads CSASGDRNDLAKNIQYF. CDR3 nucleotides: TGCAGTGCTAGTGGGGACAGAAATGACCTAGCCAAAAACATTCAGTACTTC.

This clonotype was observed many times. The CDR3 region is CASSPIVGLVHSFYEQYF. As DNA, the CDR3 is TGTGCCAGCAGTCCCATAGTAGGACTCGTTCACTCGTTCTACGAGCAGTACTTC. J is TRBJ2-7 and V is TRBV28, with D possibly being TRBD2 (5 bases). Germline-derived CDR1 and CDR2 are MDHEN and SYDVKM. The V end lost 5 bases, the J end lost 3 bases, and 26 bases lay between the germline ends. CDR3 length: 18 residues.

There are many counts of this clonotype. CDR3 amino acids: CASSSLQGFRDTQYF. DNA for the CDR3: TGTGCCAGCAGTTCTCTCCAGGGTTTTAGGGATACGCAGTATTTT. The J gene is TRBJ2-3, the V gene TRBV28; perhaps TRBD1 as D (5 bases). The CDR3 spans 15 residues. CDR1 is MDHEN and CDR2 is SYDVKM in the germline V gene. Deletions cut 4 bases from V and 6 bases from J, with 17 bases between.

This clonotype has more than one count but fewer than ten. V gene TRBV11-2 combines with J gene TRBJ1-2; TRBD1 matches 10 bases. V dropped 4 bases and J dropped 7; count of bases not matched to a gene: 12. The CDR3 runs 16 residues. Germline CDR1 reads SGHAT; CDR2 reads FQNNGV. CDR3 bases: TGTGCCAGCAGCTCGGGACAGGGGTCTTGGGAGCCTGGCTACACCTTC. It translates to CASSSGQGSWEPGYTF.

This clonotype was seen once. V usage is TRBV6-2 or TRBV6-3 and J usage is TRBJ2-2; the D is unclear. Looked up from germline, CDR1 is MNHEY and CDR2 is SVGEGT. The CDR3 covers 15 residues. V gave up 6 bases and J gave up 2 bases, with 13 bases separating them. CDR3 amino acids: CASSLPTDNTGELFF. The CDR3 coding sequence is TGTGCCAGCAGCCTCCCCACGGATAACACCGGGGAGCTGTTTTTT.

This sequence joins TRBV5-1 and TRBJ1-3; 7 positions agree with TRBD1. The CDR3 has 14 amino acids. The V gene end was trimmed by 4 bases and the J gene end by 4 bases; junction bases not matched to a gene: 5. Germline CDR1 SGHRS, CDR2 YFSETQ. Written as DNA, the CDR3 is TGCGCCAGCAGCATAGGGACAGAAGGAAACACCATATATTTT. Translation: CASSIGTEGNTIYF.

V gene TRBV19 combines with J gene TRBJ2-2; 7 bases fit TRBD1. This CDR3 has 17 amino acids. J was trimmed by 4 bases and V by 5 bases; bases with no gene match: 13. Germline assignment: CDR1 LNHDA and CDR2 SQIVND (reference sequence). The CDR3 is CASSLTSTGPFTGELFF. CDR3 DNA: TGTGCCAGTAGTCTAACGTCGACAGGGCCATTCACCGGGGAGCTGTTTTTT.

As concerns this clonotype: A much larger clone differs from this one at a single base, so this may be a read error. The chain joins TRBV7-3 to TRBJ2-1; D tentatively fits TRBD1 or TRBD2 (5 bases each). The CDR3 consists of 13 residues. Between the trimmed V and J ends, which lost 5 bases and 15 bases, there was a span of 20 bases. CDR1 is SGHTA and CDR2 is FQGTGA in the germline V gene. The CDR3, as DNA: TGTGCCAGCAGCCCCTCCGGGACCGGGGTCGCGTTCTTC. This encodes CASSPSGTGVAFF.

This clonotype has at least ten counts. The chain is built from TRBV11-3 and TRBJ1-1; D perhaps matches TRBD1 (5 bases). Trimming left V 4 bases short and J 2 bases short, with 8 bases between. From germline, CDR1 is SGHNT and CDR2 YENEEA. This CDR3 is built from 13 residues. The CDR3 DNA sequence: TGTGCCAGCAGCTGGGGGATAAACACTGAAGCTTTCTTT. This gives the protein CASSWGINTEAFF. Drawing the rest from reference TRBV11-3 and TRBJ1-1, the complete variable domain is EAGVVQSPRYKIIEKKQPVAFWCNPISGHNTLYWYLQNLGQGPELLIRYENEEAVDDSQLPKDRFSAERLKGVDSTLKIQPAELGDSAVYLCASSWGINTEAFFGQGTRLTVV.

This clonotype was seen a handful of times. The chain employs TRBV4-2 and TRBJ2-3; 11 nucleotides agree with TRBD2. The germline V gene has CDR1 LGHNA and CDR2 YNFKEQ. The CDR3 consists of 16 residues. J was trimmed by 0 bases and V by 1 base; bases with no gene match: 0. The CDR3 sequence: CASSQGTSGSTDTQYF. The DNA for the CDR3 is TGTGCCAGCAGCCAAGGGACTAGCGGGAGCACAGATACGCAGTATTTT.

The table lists this clonotype with many counts. The genes are TRBV28 and TRBJ1-4; D unclear. Germline V CDR1 and CDR2: MDHEN, SYDVKM. This CDR3 has 15 residues. V lost 0 bases to trimming and J lost 0 bases, with 5 bases between them. The CDR3 nucleotides read TGTGCCAGCAGTTTATGGTCCGCAACTAATGAAAAACTGTTTTTT. Translated, it gives CASSLWSATNEKLFF.

This chain joins TRBV2 and TRBJ2-3; D not resolved. CDR1 and CDR2 from the germline V gene are SNHLY and FYNNEI. The CDR3 has 14 amino acids. With 5 bases removed from V and 4 bases from J, the gap between germline ends came to 13 bases. Here the CDR3 reads CASSRVTVADTQYF. Here the CDR3 DNA reads TGTGCCAGCAGTAGGGTCACAGTCGCAGATACGCAGTATTTT.

This clonotype was picked up a small number of times. The rearrangement uses TRBV7-9 and TRBJ2-5; 7 bases are a match to TRBD2. After removal of 6 bases from V and 2 bases from J, the junction contained 15 bases not matched to a gene. Germline CDR1 reads SEHNR; CDR2 reads FQNEAQ (reference sequence). CDR3 length equals 17 residues. The CDR3 sequence: CASRGLAEISPQETQYF. As DNA, the CDR3 is TGTGCCAGCAGAGGGCTAGCGGAAATCTCGCCACAAGAGACCCAGTACTTC.

This clonotype showed up many times. The genes are TRBV11-3 and TRBJ2-5; D is unclear. Trimming left V 3 bases short and J 7 bases short, with 9 bases between. The V gene's germline CDR1 is SGHNT and CDR2 YENEEA. This CDR3 is built from 12 residues. The CDR3 sequence: CASSLAAPTQYF. The DNA for the CDR3 is TGTGCCAGCAGCTTGGCGGCCCCGACCCAGTACTTC.

This clonotype came up many times. This rearrangement joins TRBV7-9 to TRBJ2-1, with unresolved D. The germline V and J ends were trimmed by 1 base and 2 bases, with 3 bases remaining between them. Germline V gene sequence: CDR1 SEHNR, CDR2 FQNEAQ (reference sequence). The CDR3 sequence is 13 residues long. The CDR3 DNA is TGTGCCAGCAGCTTAGAAGCCTACAATGAGCAGTTCTTC. Residues: CASSLEAYNEQFF.

The chain has TRBV12-3 or TRBV12-4 and TRBJ1-1; no clear D. The germline V and J ends were trimmed by 5 bases and 11 bases, with 15 bases remaining between them. The CDR3 totals 12 residues. CDR3 residues: CASSRTGGKAFF. Written as DNA, the CDR3 is TGTGCCAGCAGTAGGACCGGTGGAAAGGCTTTCTTT.

This clonotype has ten or more counts. This chain joins TRBV20-1 and TRBJ1-1; D gene ambiguous. The germline V and J ends were trimmed by 3 bases and 7 bases, with 12 bases remaining between them. The CDR3 spans 12 residues. The V gene's germline CDR1 is DFQATT and CDR2 SNEGSKA (reference sequence). For the CDR3, the DNA is TGCAGTGCTAGCCGGGCCCAATATGAAGCTTTCTTT. Its translation is CSASRAQYEAFF.

This clonotype has a single count. V usage is TRBV14 and J usage is TRBJ1-2; D is perhaps TRBD1 (5 bases). CDR1 SGHDN and CDR2 FVKESK come from the germline V gene. V lost 1 base and J lost 2, with 8 bases in between. The CDR3 consists of 14 residues. CDR3 DNA sequence: TGTGCCAGCAGCCAAGCACAGGCCAACTATGGCTACACCTTC. This codes for CASSQAQANYGYTF.

This clonotype turned up a few times. This sequence joins TRBV18 and TRBJ1-2, with D possibly being TRBD1 (5 bases). Germline lookup yields CDR1 KGHSH and CDR2 LQKENI. Trimming shortened V by 3 bases and J by 3 bases, and 14 bases separated the two germline ends. The CDR3 covers 15 residues. The chain's CDR3 is CASSPSGRVDYGYTF. Written as DNA, the CDR3 is TGTGCCAGCTCACCCTCGGGCAGGGTCGACTATGGCTACACCTTC.

This clonotype was observed at least ten times. The rearrangement joins TRBV28 to TRBJ1-6; no firm D call. Germline V gene sequence: CDR1 MDHEN, CDR2 SYDVKM. Trimming left V 5 bases short and J 4 bases short, with 15 bases between. The length of the CDR3 is 16 residues. CDR3 amino acids: CASSPMTRGYNSPLHF. DNA of the CDR3: TGTGCCAGCAGTCCGATGACGCGAGGTTATAATTCACCCCTCCACTTT.

This clonotype was seen ten or more times. The genes are TRBV6-5 and TRBJ2-1, with TRBD2 matching over 11 bases. Germline V gives CDR1 MNHEY, CDR2 SVGAGI. The CDR3 is 17 amino acids. J lost 6 bases, V lost 0 bases, and 7 bases had no gene match. CDR3 nucleotides: TGTGCCAGCAGTTACTCAAAGACTAGCGGGATGTTCAATGAGCAGTTCTTC. It translates to CASSYSKTSGMFNEQFF.

Worth noting for this clonotype: Germline and junction disagree at one end, which may indicate a read error. The chain couples TRBV9 to TRBJ1-3; unclear D gene. This CDR3 region has 14 residues. Germline values: CDR1 SGDLS, CDR2 YYNGEE. The CDR3 DNA is TGTGCCAGCAGCGCCAGCGGATCTGGAAACACCATGTATTTT. This gives the protein CASSASGSGNTMYF.

This clonotype has at least ten counts. The chain combines TRBV7-2 with TRBJ2-5; D not certain. The CDR3 covers 12 residues. Germline loops: CDR1 SGHTA, CDR2 FQGNSA. V shed 3 bases and J shed 2 bases, with 4 bases lying between them. CDR3 sequence (DNA): TGTGCCAGCAGCTTGCGGCAAGAGACCCAGTACTTC. This encodes CASSLRQETQYF.